This T cell receptor beta chain was retrieved from a study of shared clonotypes between healthy human individuals. CDR1 SGHRS and CDR2 YFSETQ come from the germline V gene. V shed 4 bases and J shed 8 bases, with 13 bases lying between them. This CDR3 spans 13 amino acids. This table comes from immunoSEQ multiplex PCR, and its TCRdb copy is limited to in-frame clones, with some not included. Among more than 2 million clones listed, less than 95% were seen once. Findings and limits, study-wide: Sharing across four donors was highest in naive CD4 (roughly 5%) and lowest in memory CD8 (roughly 0.4%). Clonotype sharing across donors was expected to vary with sequencing depth.

CD45RO-negative CD8 cells positively selected for CCR7 made up the naive population, which excluded terminally differentiated effector memory CD45RA+ cells. A note on this clone: Its target is not known.

The chain carries TRBV5-1 and TRBJ2-1; D is unclear. Material: naive CD8+ T cells sorted from blood. This receptor was identified in a man aged 18 to 29 in good health. For the CDR3, the DNA is TGCGCCAGCAGCATTACCGGCCGGGATGAGCAGTTCTTC. Its translation is CASSITGRDEQFF.